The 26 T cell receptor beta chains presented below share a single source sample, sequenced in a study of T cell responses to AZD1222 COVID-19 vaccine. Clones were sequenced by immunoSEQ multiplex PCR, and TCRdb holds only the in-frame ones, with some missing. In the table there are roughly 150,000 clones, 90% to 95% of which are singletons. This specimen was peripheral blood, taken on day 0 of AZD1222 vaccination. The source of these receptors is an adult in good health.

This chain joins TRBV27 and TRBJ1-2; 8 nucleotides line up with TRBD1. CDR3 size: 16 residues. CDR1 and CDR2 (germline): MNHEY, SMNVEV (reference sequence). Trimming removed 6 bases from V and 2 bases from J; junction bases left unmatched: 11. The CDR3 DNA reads TGTGCCAGCAGCCTCCACGCCAGGGGGCTAAACTATGGCTACACCTTC. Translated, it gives CASSLHARGLNYGYTF.

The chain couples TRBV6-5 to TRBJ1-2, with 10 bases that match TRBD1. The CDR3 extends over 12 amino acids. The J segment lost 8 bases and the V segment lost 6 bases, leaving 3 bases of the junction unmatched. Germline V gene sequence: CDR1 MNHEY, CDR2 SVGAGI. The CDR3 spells CASRWDRGGYTF. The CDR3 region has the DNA TGTGCCAGCAGATGGGACAGGGGAGGCTACACCTTC.

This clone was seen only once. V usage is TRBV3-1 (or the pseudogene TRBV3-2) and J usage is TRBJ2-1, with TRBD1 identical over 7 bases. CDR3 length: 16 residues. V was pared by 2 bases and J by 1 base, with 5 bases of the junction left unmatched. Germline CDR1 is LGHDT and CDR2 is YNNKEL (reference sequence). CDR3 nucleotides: TGTGCCAGCAGCCAAACACAGGGGCAATCCTACAATGAGCAGTTCTTC. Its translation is CASSQTQGQSYNEQFF.

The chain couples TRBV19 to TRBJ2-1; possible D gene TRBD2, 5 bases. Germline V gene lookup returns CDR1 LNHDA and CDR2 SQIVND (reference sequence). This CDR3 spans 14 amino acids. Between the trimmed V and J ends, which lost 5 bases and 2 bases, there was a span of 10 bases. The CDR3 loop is CASSGSGAYNEQFF. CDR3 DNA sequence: TGTGCCAGTAGTGGGAGCGGCGCCTACAATGAGCAGTTCTTC.

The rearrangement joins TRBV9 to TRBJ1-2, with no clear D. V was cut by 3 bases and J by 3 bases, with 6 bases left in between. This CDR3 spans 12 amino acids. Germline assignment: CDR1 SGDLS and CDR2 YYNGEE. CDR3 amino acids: CASSGSYYGYTF. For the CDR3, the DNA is TGTGCCAGCAGCGGGTCCTACTATGGCTACACCTTC.

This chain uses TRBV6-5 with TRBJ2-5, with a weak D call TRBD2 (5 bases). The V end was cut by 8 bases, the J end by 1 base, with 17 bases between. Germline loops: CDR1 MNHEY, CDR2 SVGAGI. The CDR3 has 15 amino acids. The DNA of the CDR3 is TGTGCCAGCGGGAGTCGCGGGCCGTTCCAAGAGACCCAGTACTTC. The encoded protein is CASGSRGPFQETQYF.

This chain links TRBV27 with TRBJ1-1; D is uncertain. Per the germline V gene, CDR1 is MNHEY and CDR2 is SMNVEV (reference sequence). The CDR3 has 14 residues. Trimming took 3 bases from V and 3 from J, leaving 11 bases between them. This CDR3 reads CASSFTLWDTEAFF. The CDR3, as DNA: TGTGCCAGCAGTTTTACACTCTGGGACACTGAAGCTTTCTTT.

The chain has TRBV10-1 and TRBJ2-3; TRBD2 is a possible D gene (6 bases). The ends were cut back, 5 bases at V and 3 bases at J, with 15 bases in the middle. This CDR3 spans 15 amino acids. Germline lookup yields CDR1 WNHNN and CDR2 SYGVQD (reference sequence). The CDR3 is CASSRGREMTDTQYF. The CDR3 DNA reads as TGCGCCAGCAGTCGGGGCCGGGAGATGACAGATACGCAGTATTTT.

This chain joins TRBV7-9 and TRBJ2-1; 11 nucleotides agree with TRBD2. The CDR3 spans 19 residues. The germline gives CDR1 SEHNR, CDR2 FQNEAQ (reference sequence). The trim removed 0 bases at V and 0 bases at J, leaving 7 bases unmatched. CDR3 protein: CASSLAGTSGPSSYNEQFF. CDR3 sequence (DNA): TGTGCCAGCAGCTTAGCCGGGACTAGCGGTCCTAGCTCCTACAATGAGCAGTTCTTC.

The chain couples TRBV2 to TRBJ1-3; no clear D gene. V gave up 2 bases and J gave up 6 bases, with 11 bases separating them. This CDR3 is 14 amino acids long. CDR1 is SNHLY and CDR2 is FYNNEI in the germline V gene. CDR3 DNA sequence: TGTGCCAGCAGTGAACACAGAGGGAAAAACACCATATATTTT. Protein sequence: CASSEHRGKNTIYF.

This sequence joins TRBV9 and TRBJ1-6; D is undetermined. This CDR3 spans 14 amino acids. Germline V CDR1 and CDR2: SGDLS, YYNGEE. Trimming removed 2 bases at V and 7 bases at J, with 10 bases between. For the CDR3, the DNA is TGTGCCAGCAGCGTGGGCTACGCAAATTCACCCCTCCACTTT. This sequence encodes CASSVGYANSPLHF.

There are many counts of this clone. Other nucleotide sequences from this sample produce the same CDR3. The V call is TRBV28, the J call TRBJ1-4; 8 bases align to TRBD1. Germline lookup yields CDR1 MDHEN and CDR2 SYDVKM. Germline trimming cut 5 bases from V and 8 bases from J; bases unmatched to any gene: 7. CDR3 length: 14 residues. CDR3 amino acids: CASSRGQGREKLFF. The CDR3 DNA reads TGTGCCAGCAGTCGAGGACAGGGTCGGGAAAAACTGTTTTTT.

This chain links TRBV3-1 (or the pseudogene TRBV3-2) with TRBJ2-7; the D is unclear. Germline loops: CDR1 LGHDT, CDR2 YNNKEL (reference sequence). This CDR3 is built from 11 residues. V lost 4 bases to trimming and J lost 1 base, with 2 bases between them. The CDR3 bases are TGTGCCAGCAGCCTGTCCTACGAGCAGTACTTC. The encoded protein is CASSLSYEQYF.

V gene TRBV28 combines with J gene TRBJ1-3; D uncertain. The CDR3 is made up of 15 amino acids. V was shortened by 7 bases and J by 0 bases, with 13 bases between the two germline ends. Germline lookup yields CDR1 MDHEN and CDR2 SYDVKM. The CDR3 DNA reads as TGTGCCAGCAATTCTGGGGATGCCTCTGGAAACACCATATATTTT. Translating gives CASNSGDASGNTIYF.

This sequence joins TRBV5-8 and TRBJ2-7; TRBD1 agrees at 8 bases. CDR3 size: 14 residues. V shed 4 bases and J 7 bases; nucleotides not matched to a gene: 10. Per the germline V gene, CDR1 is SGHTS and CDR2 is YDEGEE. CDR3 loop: CASSQDRGVGEQYF. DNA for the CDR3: TGTGCCAGCAGCCAAGACAGGGGCGTCGGGGAGCAGTACTTC. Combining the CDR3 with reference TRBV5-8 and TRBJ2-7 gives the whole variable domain EAGVTQSPTHLIKTRGQQATLRCSPISGHTSVYWYQQALGLGLQFLLWYDEGEERNRGNFPPRFSGRQFPNYSSELNVNALELEDSALYLCASSQDRGVGEQYFGPGTRLTVT.

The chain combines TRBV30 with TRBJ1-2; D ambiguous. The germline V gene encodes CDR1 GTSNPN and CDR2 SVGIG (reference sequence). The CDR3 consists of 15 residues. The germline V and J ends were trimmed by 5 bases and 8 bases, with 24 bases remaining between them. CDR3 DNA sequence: TGTGCCTGGGGGTGGGCGGGATCTTCCCCGGAGGGCTACACCTTC. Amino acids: CAWGWAGSSPEGYTF.

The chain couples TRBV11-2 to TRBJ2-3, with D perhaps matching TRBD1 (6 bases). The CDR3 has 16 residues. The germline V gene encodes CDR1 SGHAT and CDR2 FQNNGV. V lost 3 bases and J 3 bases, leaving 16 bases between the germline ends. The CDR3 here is CASSLGFRTETDTQYF. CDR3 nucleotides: TGTGCCAGCAGCTTGGGGTTCCGGACAGAAACAGATACGCAGTATTTT.

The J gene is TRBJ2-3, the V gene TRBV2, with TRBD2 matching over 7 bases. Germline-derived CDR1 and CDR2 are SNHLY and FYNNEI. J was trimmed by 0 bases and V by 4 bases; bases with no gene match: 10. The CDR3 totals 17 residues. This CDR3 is CASSAQGSGSSTDTQYF. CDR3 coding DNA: TGTGCCAGCAGTGCCCAAGGTAGCGGGTCGAGCACAGATACGCAGTATTTT.

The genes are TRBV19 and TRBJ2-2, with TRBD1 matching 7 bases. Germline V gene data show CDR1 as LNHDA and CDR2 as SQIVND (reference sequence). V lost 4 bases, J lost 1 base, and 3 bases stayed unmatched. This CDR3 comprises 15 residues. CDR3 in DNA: TGTGCCAGTAGTACCTGGACAGGGAACACCGGGGAGCTGTTTTTT. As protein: CASSTWTGNTGELFF.

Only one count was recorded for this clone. The DNA of the CDR3 is TGTGCCAGCAGCTTATATGGCGATACACCGGGGGAGCTGTTTTTT. Translated: CASSLYGDTPGELFF. This rearrangement joins TRBV11-2 to TRBJ2-2; no clear D gene. V lost 2 bases, J lost 8 bases, and 15 bases lay in between. The CDR3 is made up of 15 amino acids. The germline V gene has CDR1 SGHAT and CDR2 FQNNGV.

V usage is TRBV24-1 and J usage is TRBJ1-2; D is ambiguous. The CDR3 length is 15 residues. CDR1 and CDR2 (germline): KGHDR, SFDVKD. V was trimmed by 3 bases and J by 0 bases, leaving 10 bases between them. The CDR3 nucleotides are TGTGCCACCAGTGATCCACAAGGAACTAACTATGGCTACACCTTC. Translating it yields CATSDPQGTNYGYTF.

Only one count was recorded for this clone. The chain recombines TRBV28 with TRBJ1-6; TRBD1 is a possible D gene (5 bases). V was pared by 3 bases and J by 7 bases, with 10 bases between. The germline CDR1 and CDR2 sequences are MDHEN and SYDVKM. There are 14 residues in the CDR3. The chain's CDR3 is CASSLAGRNSPLHF. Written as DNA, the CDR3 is TGTGCCAGCAGTTTGGCAGGGCGAAATTCACCCCTCCACTTT. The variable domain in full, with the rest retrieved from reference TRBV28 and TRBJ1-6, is DVKVTQSSRYLVKRTGEKVFLECVQDMDHENMFWYRQDPGLGLRLIYFSYDVKMKEKGDIPEGYSVSREKKERFSLILESASTNQTSMYLCASSLAGRNSPLHFGNGTRLTVT.

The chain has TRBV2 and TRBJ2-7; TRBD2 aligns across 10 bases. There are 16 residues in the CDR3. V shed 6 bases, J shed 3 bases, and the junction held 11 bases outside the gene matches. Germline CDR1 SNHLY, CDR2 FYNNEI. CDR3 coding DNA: TGTGCCAGCAGCGGGTCCCGGACTAGCGGAGACTACGAGCAGTACTTC. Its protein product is CASSGSRTSGDYEQYF. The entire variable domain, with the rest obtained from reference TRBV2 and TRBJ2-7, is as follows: EPEVTQTPSHQVTQMGQEVILRCVPISNHLYFYWYRQILGQKVEFLVSFYNNEISEKSEIFDDQFSVERPDGSNFTLKIRSTKLEDSAMYFCASSGSRTSGDYEQYFGPGTRLTVT.

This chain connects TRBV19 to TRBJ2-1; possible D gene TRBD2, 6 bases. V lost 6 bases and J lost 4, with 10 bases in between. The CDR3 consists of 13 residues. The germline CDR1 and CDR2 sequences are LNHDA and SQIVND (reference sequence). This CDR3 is CASSLGTYNEQFF. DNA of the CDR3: TGTGCCAGTAGCCTTGGGACTTACAATGAGCAGTTCTTC.

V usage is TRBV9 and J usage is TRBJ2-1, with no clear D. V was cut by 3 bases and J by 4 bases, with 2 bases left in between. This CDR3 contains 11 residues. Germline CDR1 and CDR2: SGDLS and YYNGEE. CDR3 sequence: CASSGYNEQFF. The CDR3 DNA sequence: TGTGCCAGCAGCGGGTACAATGAGCAGTTCTTC.

The CDR3 DNA reads TGTGCCAGCACCATACCCGTGATGGGGGACCCCTACGAGCAGTACTTC. Its protein is CASTIPVMGDPYEQYF. The chain joins TRBV7-9 to TRBJ2-7, with D tentatively TRBD1 or TRBD2 (5 bases each). The germline V and J ends were trimmed by 7 bases and 2 bases, with 21 bases remaining between them. This CDR3 has 16 residues. CDR1 SEHNR and CDR2 FQNEAQ come from the germline V gene (reference sequence).